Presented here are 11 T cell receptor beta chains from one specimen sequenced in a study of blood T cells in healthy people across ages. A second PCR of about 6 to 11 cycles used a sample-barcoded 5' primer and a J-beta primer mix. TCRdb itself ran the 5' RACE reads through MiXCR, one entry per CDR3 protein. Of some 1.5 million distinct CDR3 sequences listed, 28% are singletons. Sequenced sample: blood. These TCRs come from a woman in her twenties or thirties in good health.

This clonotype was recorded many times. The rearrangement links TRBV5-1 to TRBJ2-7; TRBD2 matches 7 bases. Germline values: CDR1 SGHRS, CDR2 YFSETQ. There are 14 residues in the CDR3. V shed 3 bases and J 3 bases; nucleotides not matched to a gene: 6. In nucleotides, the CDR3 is TGCGCCAGCAGCTCCGGGGGAGGGGACTACGAGCAGTACTTC. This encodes CASSSGGGDYEQYF.

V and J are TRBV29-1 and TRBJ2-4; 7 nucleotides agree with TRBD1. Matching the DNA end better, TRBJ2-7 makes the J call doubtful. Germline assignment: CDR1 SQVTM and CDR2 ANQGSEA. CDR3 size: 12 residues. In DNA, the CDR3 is TGCAGCGTGTCGGGACAGAAGTCCGAGCAGTACTTC. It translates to CSVSGQKSEQYF.

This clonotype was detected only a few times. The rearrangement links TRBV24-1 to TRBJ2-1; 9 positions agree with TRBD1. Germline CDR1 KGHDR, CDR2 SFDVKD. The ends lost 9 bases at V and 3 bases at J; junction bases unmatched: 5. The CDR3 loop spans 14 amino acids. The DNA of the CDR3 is TGTGCCACCGATACAGGGGGCAACTACAATGAGCAGTTCTTC. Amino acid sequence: CATDTGGNYNEQFF.

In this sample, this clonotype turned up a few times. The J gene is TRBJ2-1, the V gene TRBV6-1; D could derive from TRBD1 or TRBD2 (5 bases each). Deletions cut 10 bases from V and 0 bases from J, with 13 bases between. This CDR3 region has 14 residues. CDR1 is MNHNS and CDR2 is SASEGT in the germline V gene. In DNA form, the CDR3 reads TGTGCCACCACATCAGGGAGCTCCTACAATGAGCAGTTCTTC. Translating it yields CATTSGSSYNEQFF.

CDR3 bases: TGTGCCTGGAGCACAGGGTACTTAGAGACCCAGTACTTC. It specifies CAWSTGYLETQYF. The rearrangement joins TRBV30 to TRBJ2-5; maybe TRBD1 (6 bases). This CDR3 comprises 13 residues. Between the trimmed V and J ends, which lost 3 bases and 4 bases, there was a span of 12 bases. Germline V gene data show CDR1 as GTSNPN and CDR2 as SVGIG (reference sequence).

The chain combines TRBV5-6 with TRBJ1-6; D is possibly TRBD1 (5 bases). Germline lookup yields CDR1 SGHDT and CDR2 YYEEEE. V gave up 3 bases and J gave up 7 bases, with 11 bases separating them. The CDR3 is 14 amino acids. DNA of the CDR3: TGTGCCAGCAGCTGGGGACCAGCGAATTCACCCCTCCACTTT. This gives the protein CASSWGPANSPLHF.

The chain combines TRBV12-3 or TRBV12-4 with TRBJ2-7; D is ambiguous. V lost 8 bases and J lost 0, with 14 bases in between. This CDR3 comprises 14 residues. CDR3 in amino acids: CASGPSPHSYEQYF. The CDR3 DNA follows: TGTGCCAGCGGGCCCAGCCCCCACTCCTACGAGCAGTACTTC.

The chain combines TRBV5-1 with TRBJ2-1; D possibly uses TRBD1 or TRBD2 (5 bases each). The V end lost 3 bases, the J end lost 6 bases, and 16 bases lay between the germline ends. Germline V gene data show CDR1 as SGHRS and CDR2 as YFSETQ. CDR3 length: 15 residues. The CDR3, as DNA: TGCGCCAGCAGCTACAGGATCCCTGAGGGCAATGAGCAGTTCTTC. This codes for CASSYRIPEGNEQFF.

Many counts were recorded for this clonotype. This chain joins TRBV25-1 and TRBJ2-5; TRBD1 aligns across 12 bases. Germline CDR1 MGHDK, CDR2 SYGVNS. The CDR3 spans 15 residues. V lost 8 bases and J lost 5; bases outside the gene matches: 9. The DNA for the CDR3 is TGTGCCAGCGGCGGGACAGGGGGCATTATGGAGACCCAGTACTTC. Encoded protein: CASGGTGGIMETQYF.

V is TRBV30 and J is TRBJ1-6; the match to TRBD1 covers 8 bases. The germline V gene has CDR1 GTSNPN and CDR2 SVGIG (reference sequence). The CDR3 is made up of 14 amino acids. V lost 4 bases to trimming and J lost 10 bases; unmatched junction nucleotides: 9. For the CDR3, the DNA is TGTGCCTGGATGGTGGACAGGGCTAGCTCACCCCTCCACTTT. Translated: CAWMVDRASSPLHF.

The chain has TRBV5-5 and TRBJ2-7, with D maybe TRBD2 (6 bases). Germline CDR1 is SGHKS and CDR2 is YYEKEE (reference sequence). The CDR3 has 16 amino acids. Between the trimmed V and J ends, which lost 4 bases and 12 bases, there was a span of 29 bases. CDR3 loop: CASSPQAGGAGETLYF. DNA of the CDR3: TGTGCCAGCAGCCCCCAAGCGGGCGGGGCTGGCGAGACCCTGTACTTC. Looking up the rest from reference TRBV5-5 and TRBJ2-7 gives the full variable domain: DAGVTQSPTHLIKTRGQQVTLRCSPISGHKSVSWYQQVLGQGPQFIFQYYEKEERGRGNFPDRFSARQFPNYSSELNVNALLLGDSALYLCASSPQAGGAGETLYFGPGTRLTVT.